This TCR beta chain is from a study of CD8+ T cells in alopecia areata. Overall study context: Donor skin was harvested from approximately 6-12-month-old C3H/HeJ mice with spontaneous alopecia and grafted onto roughly 7-11-week-old female C3H/HeJ recipients.

Study outcomes and limitations: Possibly as an HLA-related effect, TCR sharing across patients appeared less clear than in mice. Normal-skin resident alphabeta T cells also appear among scalp sample sequences. Lesional scalp exceeded normal scalp in clonality, especially in alopecia totalis/universalis.

RNA was extracted and reverse transcribed into cDNA as the sequencing template. Produced via immunoSEQ multiplex PCR; TCRdb's table is partial and in-frame only. This sample comprises roughly 260,000 clones, none seen once only. This clone was picked up a small number of times. What it binds is unknown. With a much larger clone just one base away, this may be a read error. Genes and germline come from the mouse. Other DNA sequences in this specimen translate into the identical CDR3. Researchers sorted pooled cutaneous lymph node cells on the basis of CD4, CD8alpha, NKG2D, NKG2ACE and other markers. The sample was CD4+ T cells sorted from a lymph node. This receptor was obtained from a C3H/HeJ mouse with alopecia areata. The mouse line has the MHC haplotype H2-k.

CDR3: CASSETSNSDYTF. The DNA read from the CDR3 is TGTGCCAGCAGTGAAACATCAAACTCC. The chain employs TRBV13-1 and TRBJ1-2, with D unclear. Sequencing ends 4 residues short of the CDR3 end; the germline J gene provides the rest. The CDR3 totals 13 residues. Trimming shortened V by 2 bases and J by 0 bases, and 5 bases separated the two germline ends. The germline V gene encodes CDR1 NSHNY and CDR2 SYGAGN.